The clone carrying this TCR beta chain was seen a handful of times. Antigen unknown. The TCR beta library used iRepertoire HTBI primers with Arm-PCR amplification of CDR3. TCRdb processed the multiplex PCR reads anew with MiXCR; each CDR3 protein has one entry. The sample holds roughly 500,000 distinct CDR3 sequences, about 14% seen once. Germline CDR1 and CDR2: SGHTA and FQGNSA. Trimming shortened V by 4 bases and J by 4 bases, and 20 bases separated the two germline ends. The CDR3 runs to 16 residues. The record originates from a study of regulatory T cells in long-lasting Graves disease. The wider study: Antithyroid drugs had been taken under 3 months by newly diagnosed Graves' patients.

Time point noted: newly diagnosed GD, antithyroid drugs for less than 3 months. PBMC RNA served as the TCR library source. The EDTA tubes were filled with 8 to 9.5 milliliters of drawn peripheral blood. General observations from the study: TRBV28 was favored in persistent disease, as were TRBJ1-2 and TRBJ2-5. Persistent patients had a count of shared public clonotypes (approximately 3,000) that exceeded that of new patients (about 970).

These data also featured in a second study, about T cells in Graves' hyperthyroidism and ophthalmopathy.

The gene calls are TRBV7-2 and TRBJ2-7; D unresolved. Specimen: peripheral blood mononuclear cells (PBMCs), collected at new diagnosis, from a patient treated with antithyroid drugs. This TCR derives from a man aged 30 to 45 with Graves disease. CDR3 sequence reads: CASSSLRFGSQYEQYF. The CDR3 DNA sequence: TGTGCCAGCAGCTCCCTGAGGTTCGGGTCCCAGTACGAGCAGTACTTC.